Each of the 2 T cell receptor beta chains below was sequenced from the same sample in a study of T cell responses to AZD1222 COVID-19 vaccine. Method: immunoSEQ multiplex PCR; TCRdb's copy keeps in-frame clones and lacks some. Its table records under 150,000 clones. Sequenced material: peripheral blood. The origin of the receptors is an adult in good health.

The chain uses TRBV19 and TRBJ1-4; D is unresolved. V lost 6 bases and J 8 bases, leaving 19 bases between the germline ends. The CDR3 sequence is 15 residues long. CDR1 and CDR2 (germline): LNHDA, SQIVND (reference sequence). The CDR3 DNA reads TGTGCCAGTAGCGTTATGGTTGGCTTTGGGGAAAAACTGTTTTTT. Encoded protein: CASSVMVGFGEKLFF.

The V gene is TRBV18, the J gene TRBJ1-5; D unresolved. Germline V CDR1 and CDR2: KGHSH, LQKENI. The CDR3 extends over 14 amino acids. V was shortened by 1 base and J by 0 bases, with 4 bases between the two germline ends. The CDR3 DNA reads TGTGCCAGCTCACCACAGGATAGCAATCAGCCCCAGCATTTT. It specifies CASSPQDSNQPQHF.